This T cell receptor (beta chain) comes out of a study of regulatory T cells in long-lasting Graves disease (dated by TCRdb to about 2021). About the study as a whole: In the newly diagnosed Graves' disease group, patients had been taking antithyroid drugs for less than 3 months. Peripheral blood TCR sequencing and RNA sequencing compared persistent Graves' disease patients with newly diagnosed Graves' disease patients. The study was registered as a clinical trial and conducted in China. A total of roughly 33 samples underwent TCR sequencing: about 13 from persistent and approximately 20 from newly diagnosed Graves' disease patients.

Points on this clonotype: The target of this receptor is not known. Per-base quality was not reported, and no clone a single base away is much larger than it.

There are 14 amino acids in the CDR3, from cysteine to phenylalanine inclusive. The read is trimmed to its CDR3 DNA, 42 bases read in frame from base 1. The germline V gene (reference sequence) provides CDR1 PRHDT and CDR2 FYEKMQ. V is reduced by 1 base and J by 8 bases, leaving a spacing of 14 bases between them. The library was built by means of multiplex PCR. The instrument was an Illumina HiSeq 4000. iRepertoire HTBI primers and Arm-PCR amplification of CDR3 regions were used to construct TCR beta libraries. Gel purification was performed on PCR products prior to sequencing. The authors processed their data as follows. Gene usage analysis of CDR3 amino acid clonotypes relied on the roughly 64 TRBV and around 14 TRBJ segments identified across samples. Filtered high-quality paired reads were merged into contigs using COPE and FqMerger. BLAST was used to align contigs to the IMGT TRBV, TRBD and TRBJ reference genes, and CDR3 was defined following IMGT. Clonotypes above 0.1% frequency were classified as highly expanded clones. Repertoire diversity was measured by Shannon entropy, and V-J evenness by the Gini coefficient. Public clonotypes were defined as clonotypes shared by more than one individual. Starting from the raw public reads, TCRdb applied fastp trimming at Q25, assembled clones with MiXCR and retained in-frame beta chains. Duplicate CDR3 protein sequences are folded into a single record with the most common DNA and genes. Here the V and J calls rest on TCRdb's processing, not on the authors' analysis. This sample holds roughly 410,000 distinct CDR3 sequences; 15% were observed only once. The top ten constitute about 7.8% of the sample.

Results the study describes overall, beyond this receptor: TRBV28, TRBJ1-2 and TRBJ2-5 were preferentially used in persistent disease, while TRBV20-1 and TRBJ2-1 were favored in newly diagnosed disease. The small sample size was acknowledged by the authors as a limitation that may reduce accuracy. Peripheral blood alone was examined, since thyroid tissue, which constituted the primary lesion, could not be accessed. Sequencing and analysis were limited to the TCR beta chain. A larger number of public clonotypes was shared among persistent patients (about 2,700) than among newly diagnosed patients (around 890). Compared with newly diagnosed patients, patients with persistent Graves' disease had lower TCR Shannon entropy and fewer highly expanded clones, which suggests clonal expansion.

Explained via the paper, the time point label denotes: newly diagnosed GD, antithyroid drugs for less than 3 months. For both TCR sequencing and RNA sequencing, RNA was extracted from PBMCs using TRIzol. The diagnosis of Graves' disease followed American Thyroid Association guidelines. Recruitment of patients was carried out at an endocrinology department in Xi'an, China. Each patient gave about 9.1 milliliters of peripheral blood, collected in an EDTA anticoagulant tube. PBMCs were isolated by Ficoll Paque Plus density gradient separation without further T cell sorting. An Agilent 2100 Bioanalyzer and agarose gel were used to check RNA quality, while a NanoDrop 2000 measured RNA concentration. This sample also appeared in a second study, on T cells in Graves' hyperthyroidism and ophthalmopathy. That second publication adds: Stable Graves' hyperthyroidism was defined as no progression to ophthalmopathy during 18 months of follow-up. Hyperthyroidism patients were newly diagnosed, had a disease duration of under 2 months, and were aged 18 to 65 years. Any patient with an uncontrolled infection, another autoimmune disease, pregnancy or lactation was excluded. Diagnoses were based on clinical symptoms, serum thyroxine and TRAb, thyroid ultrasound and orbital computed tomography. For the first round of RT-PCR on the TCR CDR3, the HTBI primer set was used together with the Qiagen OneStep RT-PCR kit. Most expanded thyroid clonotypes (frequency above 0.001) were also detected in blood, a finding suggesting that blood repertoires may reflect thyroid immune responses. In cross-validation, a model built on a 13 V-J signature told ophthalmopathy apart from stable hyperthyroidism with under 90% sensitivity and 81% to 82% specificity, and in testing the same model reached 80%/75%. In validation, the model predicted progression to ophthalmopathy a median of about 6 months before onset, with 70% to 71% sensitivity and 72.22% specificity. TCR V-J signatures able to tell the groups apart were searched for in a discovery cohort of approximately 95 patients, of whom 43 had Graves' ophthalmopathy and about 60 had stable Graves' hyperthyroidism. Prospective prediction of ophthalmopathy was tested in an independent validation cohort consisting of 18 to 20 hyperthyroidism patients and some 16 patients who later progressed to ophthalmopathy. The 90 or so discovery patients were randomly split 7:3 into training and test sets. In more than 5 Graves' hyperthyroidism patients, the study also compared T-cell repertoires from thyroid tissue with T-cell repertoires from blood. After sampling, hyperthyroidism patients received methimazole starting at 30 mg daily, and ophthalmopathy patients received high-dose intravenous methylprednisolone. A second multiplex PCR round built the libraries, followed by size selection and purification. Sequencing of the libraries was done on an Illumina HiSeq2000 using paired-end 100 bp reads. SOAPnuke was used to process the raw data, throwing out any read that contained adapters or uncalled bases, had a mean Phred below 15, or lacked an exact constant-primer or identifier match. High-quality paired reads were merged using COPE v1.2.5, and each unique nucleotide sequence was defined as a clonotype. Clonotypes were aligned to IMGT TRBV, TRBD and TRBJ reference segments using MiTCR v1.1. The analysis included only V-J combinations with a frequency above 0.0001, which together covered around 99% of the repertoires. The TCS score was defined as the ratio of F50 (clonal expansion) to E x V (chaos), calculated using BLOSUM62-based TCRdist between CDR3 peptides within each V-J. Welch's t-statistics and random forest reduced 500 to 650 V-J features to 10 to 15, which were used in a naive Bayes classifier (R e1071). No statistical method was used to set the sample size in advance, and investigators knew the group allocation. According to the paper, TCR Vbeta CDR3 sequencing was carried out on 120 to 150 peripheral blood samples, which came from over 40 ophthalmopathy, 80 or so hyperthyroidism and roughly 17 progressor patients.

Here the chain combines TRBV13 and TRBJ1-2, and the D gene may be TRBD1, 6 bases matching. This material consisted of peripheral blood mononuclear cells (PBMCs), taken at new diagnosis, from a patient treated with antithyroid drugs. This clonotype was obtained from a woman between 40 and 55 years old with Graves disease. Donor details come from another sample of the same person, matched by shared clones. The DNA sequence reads TGTGCCAGCAGCTTAGATGGGGGGCATCGAGGCTACACCTTC. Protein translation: CASSLDGGHRGYTF.